The 28 T cell receptor beta chains below were found in one sample sequenced in a study of T cells expressing NK-cell markers. With the 5' RACE reads reprocessed, TCRdb shows one record per CDR3 protein and no DNA. Its table lists some 150,000 distinct CDR3 sequences. Specimen: blood T cells: a sorted CD56 or NKG2C T cell subset, CD4+ or CD8+ T cells, or bulk PBMC T cells (not recorded which). The receptors here all came from a man in his late teens or twenties in good health.

V is TRBV10-3 and J is TRBJ2-5; TCRdb outputs TRBD1, but without DNA this stays unchecked. Germline V CDR1 and CDR2: ENHRY, SYGVKD. The CDR3 runs to 13 residues. This CDR3 reads CAIRPGSGETQYF.

The chain links TRBV10-3 to TRBJ2-1; TCRdb's assignment of TRBD2 cannot be checked, as there is no DNA. The CDR3 consists of 16 residues. Germline V lookup: CDR1 ENHRY, CDR2 SYGVKD. This chain's CDR3 is CAISEIAGGPYNEQFF.

The J gene is TRBJ1-1, the V gene TRBV7-2; TCRdb indicates TRBD1, and absent DNA this call remains unverified. The V gene's germline CDR1 is SGHTA and CDR2 FQGNSA. The length of the CDR3 is 15 residues. The CDR3 here is CASSLPRTGNTEAFF.

The V gene is TRBV29-1, the J gene TRBJ1-2; TCRdb reports TRBD1, a call that lacks DNA to check it against. The V gene's germline CDR1 is SQVTM and CDR2 ANQGSEA. The CDR3 sequence is 16 residues long. The CDR3 here is CSVEDEFSQGSYGYTF.

The chain has TRBV18 and TRBJ2-7. The CDR3 has 13 residues. Germline CDR1 and CDR2: KGHSH and LQKENI. CDR3 sequence: CASSYRGPYEQYF.

The V call is TRBV12-3 or TRBV12-4, the J call TRBJ2-1; TCRdb returns TRBD1, unconfirmable since there is no DNA. This CDR3 spans 19 amino acids. CDR3 loop: CASNPGQGIGADLYNEQFF.

The chain couples TRBV6-5 to TRBJ1-4; TCRdb returns TRBD1, unconfirmable since there is no DNA. Germline V gene sequence: CDR1 MNHEY, CDR2 SVGAGI. CDR3 length: 16 amino acids. CDR3 in amino acids: CASSFAPGGPNEKLFF.

The genes are TRBV12-3 or TRBV12-4 and TRBJ2-5; lacking DNA, the TRBD1 call made by TCRdb goes unchecked. This CDR3 contains 14 residues. The CDR3 is CASRPTRGGETQYF.

The chain combines TRBV29-1 with TRBJ2-3; the TRBD2 assignment by TCRdb is unverifiable without DNA. The CDR3 covers 14 residues. The germline V gene has CDR1 SQVTM and CDR2 ANQGSEA. This chain's CDR3 is CSVEPGLLENTQYF.

CDR3: CSAQGEKTQYF. J is TRBJ2-5 and V is TRBV29-1; TCRdb indicates TRBD1, and absent DNA this call remains unverified. Germline CDR1 SQVTM, CDR2 ANQGSEA. The CDR3 consists of 11 residues. The whole variable domain, remainder taken from reference TRBV29-1 and TRBJ2-5, is SAVISQKPSRDICQRGTSLTIQCQVDSQVTMMFWYRQQPGQSLTLIATANQGSEATYESGFVIDKFPISRPNLTFSTLTVSNMSPEDSSIYLCSAQGEKTQYFGPGTRLLVL.

The gene calls are TRBV6-2 or TRBV6-3 and TRBJ2-1. The germline gives CDR1 MNHEY, CDR2 SVGEGT. The CDR3 spans 14 residues. The CDR3 sequence: CASSYSSPYNEQFF.

V and J are TRBV12-3 or TRBV12-4 and TRBJ2-5; TCRdb picks TRBD2, but there is no DNA to check that call. This CDR3 is 16 amino acids long. CDR3 sequence reads: CASSTGTSGSIETQYF.

The rearrangement uses TRBV20-1 and TRBJ2-2; TCRdb proposes TRBD1, but this gene call is untestable without DNA. The V gene's germline CDR1 is DFQATT and CDR2 SNEGSKA (reference sequence). The CDR3 contains 13 residues. This CDR3 is CSARDGGTGELFF.

The V gene is TRBV6-5, the J gene TRBJ2-3. Germline V CDR1 and CDR2: MNHEY, SVGAGI. The CDR3 sequence is 17 residues long. CDR3 region: CASSYVRVDGTTDTQYF.

The chain combines TRBV4-1 with TRBJ1-4; TCRdb calls TRBD1, which cannot be checked without DNA. Germline V CDR1 and CDR2: MGHRA, YSYEKL. This CDR3 has 16 residues. The CDR3 spells CASSQVGAGREEKLFF.

The CDR3 loop is CASRCPGSNQPGANVLTF. The chain combines TRBV12-3 or TRBV12-4 with TRBJ2-6; as DNA is missing, the TRBD1 call by TCRdb cannot be tested. The CDR3 is 18 residues long.

The chain joins TRBV20-1 to TRBJ2-1; the D gene TCRdb calls, TRBD2, cannot be checked with no DNA. The CDR3 contains 14 residues. Germline CDR1 reads DFQATT; CDR2 reads SNEGSKA (reference sequence). The CDR3 spells CSARGTSGRHEQFF.

The CDR3 region is CAWSPTSGSYNEQFF. This chain joins TRBV30 and TRBJ2-1; TCRdb's assignment of TRBD2 cannot be checked, as there is no DNA. CDR1 is GTSNPN, CDR2 SVGIG, per germline (reference sequence). CDR3 size: 15 residues.

This chain uses TRBV12-3 or TRBV12-4 with TRBJ2-5. The CDR3 has 11 residues. CDR3 protein: CASSARKTQYF.

The chain employs TRBV20-1 and TRBJ2-1; TCRdb returns TRBD1, unconfirmable since there is no DNA. Germline V gene data show CDR1 as DFQATT and CDR2 as SNEGSKA (reference sequence). CDR3 length equals 13 residues. CDR3 region: CSVKIGNGNEQFF.

The chain recombines TRBV29-1 with TRBJ2-5; the D call from TCRdb, TRBD1, cannot be confirmed without DNA. This CDR3 contains 15 residues. Germline V gives CDR1 SQVTM, CDR2 ANQGSEA. CDR3 residues: CSVDPGGLDQETQYF.

The rearrangement uses TRBV20-1 and TRBJ2-5. The CDR3 has 16 amino acids. Germline CDR1 is DFQATT and CDR2 is SNEGSKA (reference sequence). The CDR3 sequence is CSARDYLAGYFETQYF.

The gene calls are TRBV27 and TRBJ1-4; the D gene TCRdb calls, TRBD1, cannot be checked with no DNA. The CDR3 extends over 15 amino acids. Germline CDR1 and CDR2: MNHEY and SMNVEV (reference sequence). The CDR3 loop reads CASQRIQGWSEKLFF.

This rearrangement joins TRBV7-9 to TRBJ1-1; without DNA, the TCRdb call of TRBD1 cannot be checked. The CDR3 runs to 17 residues. Germline V gene lookup returns CDR1 SEHNR and CDR2 FQNEAQ (reference sequence). The CDR3 spells CASSLGYRGAENTEAFF.

The CDR3 sequence: CASSPPGLADTDTQYF. The rearrangement uses TRBV6-1 and TRBJ2-3; TCRdb selects TRBD2, and the lack of DNA leaves this call unchecked. Germline assignment: CDR1 MNHNS and CDR2 SASEGT. This CDR3 is built from 16 residues.

This rearrangement joins TRBV14 to TRBJ2-3. Germline V gives CDR1 SGHDN, CDR2 FVKESK. This CDR3 is built from 18 residues. CDR3: CASSQDMASRTSTDTQYF. Full variable domain (remainder filled in from reference TRBV14 and TRBJ2-3): EAGVTQFPSHSVIEKGQTVTLRCDPISGHDNLYWYRRVMGKEIKFLLHFVKESKQDESGMPNNRFLAERTGGTYSTLKVQPAELEDSGVYFCASSQDMASRTSTDTQYFGPGTRLTVL.

This chain connects TRBV12-3 or TRBV12-4 to TRBJ2-1; TCRdb's assignment of TRBD2 cannot be checked, as there is no DNA. This CDR3 comprises 15 residues. This CDR3 is CASNRGLAADNEQFF.

The V gene is TRBV5-1, the J gene TRBJ2-3. Germline V gene sequence: CDR1 SGHRS, CDR2 YFSETQ. The CDR3 consists of 11 residues. The CDR3 protein is CASSTLDTQYF.